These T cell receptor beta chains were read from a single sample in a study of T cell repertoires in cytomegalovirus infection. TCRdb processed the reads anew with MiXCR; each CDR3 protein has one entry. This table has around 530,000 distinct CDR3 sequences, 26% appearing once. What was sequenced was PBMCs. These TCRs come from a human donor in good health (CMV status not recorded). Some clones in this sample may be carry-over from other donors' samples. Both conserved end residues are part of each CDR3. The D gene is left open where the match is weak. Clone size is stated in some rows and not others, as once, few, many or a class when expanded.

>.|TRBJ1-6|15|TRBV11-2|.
CASSLGAGLNSPLHF
TGTGCCAGCAGCTTAGGCGCCGGCCTAAATTCACCCCTCCACTTT
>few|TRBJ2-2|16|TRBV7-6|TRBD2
CASSFISSGGAGELFF
TGTGCCAGCAGCTTTATCTCAAGCGGGGGGGCCGGGGAGCTGTTTTTT
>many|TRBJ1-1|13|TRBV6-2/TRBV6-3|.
CASSYSGLTEAFF
TGTGCCAGCAGTTACTCTGGCCTCACTGAAGCTTTCTTT
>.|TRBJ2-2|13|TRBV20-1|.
CSAAGDGTGELFF
TGCAGTGCGGCTGGGGACGGCACCGGGGAGCTGTTTTTT
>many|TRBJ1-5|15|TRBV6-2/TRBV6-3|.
CASRSFSRGNQPQHF
TGTGCCAGCAGAAGCTTCAGCCGGGGGAATCAGCCCCAGCATTTT
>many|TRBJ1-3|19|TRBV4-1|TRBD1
CASSQERQGKLGSGNTIYF
TGCGCCAGCAGCCAAGAGCGACAGGGGAAACTTGGCTCTGGAAACACCATATATTTT
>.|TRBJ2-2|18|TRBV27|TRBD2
CASSILPLSGRDTGELFF
TGTGCCAGCTCCATTTTGCCCCTTAGCGGGAGGGACACCGGGGAGCTGTTTTTT
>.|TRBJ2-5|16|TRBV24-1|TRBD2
CATSASAGGSWETQYF
TGTGCCACCAGTGCGTCAGCGGGAGGGTCTTGGGAGACCCAGTACTTC
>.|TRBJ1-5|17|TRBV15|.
CATSRGTLPFRDQPQHF
TGTGCCACCAGCAGAGGGACGCTTCCCTTTAGGGATCAGCCCCAGCATTTT
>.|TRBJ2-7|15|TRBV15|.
CATSRAKGSSYEQYF
TGTGCCACCAGCAGAGCGAAGGGGTCTTCCTACGAGCAGTACTTC
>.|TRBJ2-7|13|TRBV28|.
CASSQGGTYEQYF
TGTGCCAGCTCGCAGGGGGGTACCTACGAGCAGTACTTC
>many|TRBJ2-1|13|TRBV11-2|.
CASSLTDLPEQFF
TGTGCCAGCAGCTTAACGGACCTCCCTGAGCAGTTCTTC
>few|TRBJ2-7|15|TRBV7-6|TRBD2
CASSLGTSGDTEQYF
TGTGCCAGCAGCTTAGGAACTAGCGGTGATACCGAGCAGTACTTC
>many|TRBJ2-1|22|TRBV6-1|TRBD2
CASSWGYSGRPSQGVFENEQFF
TGTGCCAGCAGTTGGGGCTATAGCGGGAGACCCTCTCAGGGGGTTTTTGAGAATGAGCAGTTCTTC
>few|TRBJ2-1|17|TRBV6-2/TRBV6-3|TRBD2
CASSPPGLAINYNEQFF
TGTGCCAGCAGCCCTCCGGGACTAGCTATCAACTACAATGAGCAGTTCTTC
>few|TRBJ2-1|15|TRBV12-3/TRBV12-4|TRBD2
CASSFSSGISNEQFF
TGTGCCAGCAGTTTTTCTAGCGGGATATCTAATGAGCAGTTCTTC
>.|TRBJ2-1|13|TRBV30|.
CAWTRTDSNEQFF
TGTGCCTGGACCCGGACAGATTCCAATGAGCAGTTCTTC
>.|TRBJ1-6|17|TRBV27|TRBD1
CASGNSGTGVLRSPLHF
TGTGCCAGCGGAAATTCGGGGACAGGGGTTTTGCGTTCACCCCTCCACTTT
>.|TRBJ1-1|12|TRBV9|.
CASSVGVGEAFF
TGTGCCAGCAGTGTGGGTGTGGGTGAAGCTTTCTTT
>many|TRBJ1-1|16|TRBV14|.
CASSQAAGAMNTEAFF
TGTGCCAGCAGCCAAGCGGCAGGGGCCATGAACACTGAAGCTTTCTTT
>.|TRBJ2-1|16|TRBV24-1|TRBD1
CATSDPTGEVYNEQFF
TGTGCCACCAGTGACCCGACAGGGGAGGTCTACAATGAGCAGTTCTTC
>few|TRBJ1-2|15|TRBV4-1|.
CASSQDRTGSYGYTF
TGCGCCAGCAGCCAAGATCGCACGGGTAGCTATGGCTACACCTTC
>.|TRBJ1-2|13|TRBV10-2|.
CASREQSSYGYTF
TGCGCCAGCCGAGAGCAGTCGTCCTATGGCTACACCTTC
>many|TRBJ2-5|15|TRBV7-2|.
CASSLAGRVEETQYF
TGTGCCAGCAGCTTAGCGGGCAGGGTAGAAGAGACCCAGTACTTC
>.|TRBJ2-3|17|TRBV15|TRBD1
CATSRDPWGTGTDTQYF
TGTGCCACCAGCAGAGACCCTTGGGGGACAGGGACAGATACGCAGTATTTT
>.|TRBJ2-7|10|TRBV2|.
CASSGSEQYF
TGTGCCAGCAGTGGGAGCGAGCAGTACTTC
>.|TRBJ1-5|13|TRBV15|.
CATRFGNSQPQHF
TGTGCCACCAGATTCGGGAATAGTCAGCCCCAGCATTTT
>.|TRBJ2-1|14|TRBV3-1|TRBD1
CASSHGTGVDEQFF
TGTGCCAGCAGCCACGGGACAGGGGTTGATGAGCAGTTCTTC
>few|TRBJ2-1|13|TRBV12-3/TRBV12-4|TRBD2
CASTLSGANEQFF
TGTGCCAGCACCCTCAGCGGGGCCAATGAGCAGTTCTTC
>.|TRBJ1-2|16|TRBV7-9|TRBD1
CASRGGPQGMGYGYTF
TGTGCCAGCAGGGGGGGGCCACAGGGGATGGGCTATGGCTACACCTTC
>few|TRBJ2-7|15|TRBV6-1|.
CASSPRDFGSYEQYF
TGTGCCAGCAGTCCCCGGGACTTCGGGTCCTACGAGCAGTACTTC
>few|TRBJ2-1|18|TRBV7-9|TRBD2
CASSQRTSGSGRYNEQFF
TGTGCCAGCAGCCAAAGGACTAGCGGGAGCGGGCGTTACAATGAGCAGTTCTTC
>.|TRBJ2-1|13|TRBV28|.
CATRLAAYNEQFF
TGTGCCACCAGGCTAGCTGCTTACAATGAGCAGTTCTTC
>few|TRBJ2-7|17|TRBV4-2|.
CASSQEGGARRSYEQYF
TGTGCCAGCAGCCAAGAAGGAGGAGCCCGAAGATCCTACGAGCAGTACTTC
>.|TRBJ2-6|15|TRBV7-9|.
CASSARWSGANVLTF
TGTGCCAGCAGCGCCCGGTGGTCTGGGGCCAACGTCCTGACTTTC
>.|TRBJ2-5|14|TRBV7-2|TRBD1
CASSFRTGSETQYF
TGTGCCAGCAGCTTCCGGACAGGGTCAGAGACCCAGTACTTC
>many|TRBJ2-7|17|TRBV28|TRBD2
CASSPPTGGSGSYEQYF
TGTGCCAGCAGCCCTCCCACTGGCGGGAGTGGATCCTACGAGCAGTACTTC
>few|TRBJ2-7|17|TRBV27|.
CASSSTPVTVDSYEQYF
TGTGCCAGCAGTTCTACCCCTGTGACAGTTGACTCCTACGAGCAGTACTTC
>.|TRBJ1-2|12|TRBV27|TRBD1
CASSPGQAGYTF
TGTGCCAGCAGTCCCGGACAGGCGGGCTACACCTTC
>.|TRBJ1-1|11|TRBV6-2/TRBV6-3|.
CASSRDTRAFF
TGTGCCAGCAGTCGGGACACGAGAGCTTTCTTT
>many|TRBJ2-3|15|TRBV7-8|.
CASSPTGAKSDTQYF
TGTGCCAGCAGTCCGACGGGAGCAAAGTCGGATACGCAGTATTTT
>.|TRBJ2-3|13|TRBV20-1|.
CSHRRGGADTQYF
TGCAGTCATCGTAGGGGCGGTGCAGATACGCAGTATTTT
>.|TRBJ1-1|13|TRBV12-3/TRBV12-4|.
CASTLMVNTEAFF
TGTGCCAGCACTCTCATGGTGAACACTGAAGCTTTCTTT
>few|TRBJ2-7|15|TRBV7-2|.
CASSLEGTPTYEQYF
TGTGCCAGCAGCTTAGAAGGGACGCCCACCTACGAGCAGTACTTC
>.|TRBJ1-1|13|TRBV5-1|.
CASSAEGYTEAFF
TGCGCCAGCAGCGCTGAAGGATATACTGAAGCTTTCTTT
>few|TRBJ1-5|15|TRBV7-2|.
CASSLFAGGNQPQHF
TGTGCCAGCAGCTTATTTGCTGGGGGCAATCAGCCCCAGCATTTT
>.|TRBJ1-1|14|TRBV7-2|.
CASSYGQGDTEAFF
TGTGCCAGCAGCTATGGCCAAGGGGACACTGAAGCTTTCTTT
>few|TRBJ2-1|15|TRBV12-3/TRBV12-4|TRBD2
CASRNLGTSEMEQFF
TGTGCCAGCAGAAACCTCGGGACTAGCGAGATGGAGCAGTTCTTC
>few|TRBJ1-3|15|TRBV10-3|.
CAISEVPKGGNTIYF
TGTGCCATCAGTGAGGTCCCGAAGGGTGGAAACACCATATATTTT
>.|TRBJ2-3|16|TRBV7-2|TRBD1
CASSLGGTGFGDTQYF
TGTGCCAGCAGCTTAGGGGGGACAGGGTTTGGAGATACGCAGTATTTT
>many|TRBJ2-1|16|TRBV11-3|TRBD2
CASSLVGTSGTNEQFF
TGTGCCAGCAGCTTAGTTGGGACTAGCGGGACAAATGAGCAGTTCTTC
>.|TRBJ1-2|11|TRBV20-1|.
CSARDHRGYTF
TGCAGTGCCCGCGATCATCGTGGCTACACCTTC
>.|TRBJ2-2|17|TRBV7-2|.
CASYPGSGQGNTGELFF
TGTGCCAGCTACCCCGGCTCCGGGCAGGGTAACACCGGGGAGCTGTTTTTT
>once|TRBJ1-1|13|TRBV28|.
CASTGHLNTEAFF
TGTGCCAGCACAGGACATTTGAACACTGAAGCTTTCTTT
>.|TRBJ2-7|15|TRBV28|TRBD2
CASSAGVAGDYEQYF
TGTGCCAGCAGTGCGGGAGTAGCGGGCGACTACGAGCAGTACTTC